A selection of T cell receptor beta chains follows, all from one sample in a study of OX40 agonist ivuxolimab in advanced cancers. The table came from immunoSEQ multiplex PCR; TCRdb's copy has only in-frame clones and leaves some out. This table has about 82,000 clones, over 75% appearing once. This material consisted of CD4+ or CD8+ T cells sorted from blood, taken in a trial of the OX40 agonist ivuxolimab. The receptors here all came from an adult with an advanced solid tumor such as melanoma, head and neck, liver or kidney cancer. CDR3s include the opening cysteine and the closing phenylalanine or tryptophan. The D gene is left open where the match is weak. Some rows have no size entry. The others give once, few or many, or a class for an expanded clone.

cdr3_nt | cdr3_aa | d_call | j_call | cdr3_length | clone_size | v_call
TGTGCCAGCAGCGATGGGCTTTGCGAGCAGTACTTC | CASSDGLCEQYF | . | TRBJ2-7 | 12 | . | TRBV21-1
TGTGCCAGCTCGACCGGACAGGGGAATAACTATGGCTACACCTTC | CASSTGQGNNYGYTF | TRBD1 | TRBJ1-2 | 15 | . | TRBV18
TGTGCCAGCAGCTTGGACCGGGCCTCCCCCTACGAGCAGTACTTC | CASSLDRASPYEQYF | . | TRBJ2-7 | 15 | once | TRBV5-4
TGTGCCAGCAAATCTTTAGTACAAGAGACCCAGTACTTC | CASKSLVQETQYF | . | TRBJ2-5 | 13 | few | TRBV2
TGTGGGACGTCGGTGAACACTGAAGCTTTCTTT | CGTSVNTEAFF | . | TRBJ1-1 | 11 | . | TRBV28
TGCGCCAGCAGCACGGGACTAGCGGGAGGGTTCTCCGAGCAGTACTTC | CASSTGLAGGFSEQYF | TRBD2 | TRBJ2-7 | 16 | . | TRBV5-1
TGTGCCAGCAGCTTACGACTAGCGGCTTACAATGAGCAGTTCTTC | CASSLRLAAYNEQFF | TRBD2 | TRBJ2-1 | 15 | . | TRBV7-2
TGTGCCAGCAGGGGACGGGGGACAGGGGGCTCCTACGAGCAGTACTTC | CASRGRGTGGSYEQYF | TRBD1 | TRBJ2-7 | 16 | once | TRBV28
TGTGCATGGCGGGAGGGTGGGACCCAGTACTTC | CAWREGGTQYF | TRBD2 | TRBJ2-5 | 11 | . | TRBV11-2
TGTGCCAGCAGCACCGAACAGGGAATTGAAGCTTTCTTT | CASSTEQGIEAFF | . | TRBJ1-1 | 13 | . | TRBV5-4
TGTGCCAGCACCCCGCTAGCGGCCAGCTCCTACAATGAGCAGTTCTTC | CASTPLAASSYNEQFF | TRBD2 | TRBJ2-1 | 16 | . | TRBV6-6
TGCGCCAGCAGCGGCCCGGGACAGGGGGCCGGCTACACCTTC | CASSGPGQGAGYTF | TRBD1 | TRBJ1-2 | 14 | once | TRBV5-1
TGCAGCGTTGAAGATACAAGCGGGGACACAGATACGCAGTATTTT | CSVEDTSGDTDTQYF | TRBD2 | TRBJ2-3 | 15 | once | TRBV29-1
TGTGCCAGCAGCTTAGGGCTTCAAGGGGGGACCCAGTACTTC | CASSLGLQGGTQYF | . | TRBJ2-5 | 14 | . | TRBV7-9
TGTGCCAGCAGTGGCAGGGCTCCTACCTACGAGCAGTACTTC | CASSGRAPTYEQYF | . | TRBJ2-7 | 14 | . | TRBV28
TGTGCCAGCAGCTTAGGAGGGTTCGGGAACACTGAAGCTTTCTTT | CASSLGGFGNTEAFF | . | TRBJ1-1 | 15 | . | TRBV11-3
TGTGCCAGCAGCTACTCAGGGTCTAGCTCCTACGAGCAGTACTTC | CASSYSGSSSYEQYF | . | TRBJ2-7 | 15 | . | TRBV7-9
TGCGCCAGCAGCCAAGCAGGGAACGGCAATCAGCCCCAGCATTTT | CASSQAGNGNQPQHF | . | TRBJ1-5 | 15 | . | TRBV4-1
TGTGCCAGCTCATCGACAGGGGGCAGCGCCGGGGAGCTGTTTTTT | CASSSTGGSAGELFF | TRBD1 | TRBJ2-2 | 15 | once | TRBV18
TGTGCCAGCAGGGAGACTCGAGTCAGCAATCAGCCCCAGCATTTT | CASRETRVSNQPQHF | . | TRBJ1-5 | 15 | . | TRBV27
TGTGCCAGCAGCTCCGGGACTAGCGGCACCACAGATACGCAGTATTTT | CASSSGTSGTTDTQYF | . | TRBJ2-3 | 16 | . | TRBV21-1
TGTGCCAGCAGCTTGACAGGGTACGAGCAGTACTTC | CASSLTGYEQYF | . | TRBJ2-7 | 12 | . | TRBV5-6
TGTGCCACGGGTGAAGGCTCCTACGAGCAGTACTTC | CATGEGSYEQYF | . | TRBJ2-7 | 12 | . | TRBV7-9
TGTGCCAGCAGATTGGACAGAAATGAGCAGTACTTC | CASRLDRNEQYF | . | TRBJ2-7 | 12 | . | TRBV6-6
TGTGCCAGTATGCAAACGGGAAACACCGGGGAGCTGTTTTTT | CASMQTGNTGELFF | . | TRBJ2-2 | 14 | . | TRBV19
TGTGCCAGCAGATCCCAATTCACAGATACGCAGTATTTT | CASRSQFTDTQYF | . | TRBJ2-3 | 13 | . | TRBV13
TGTGCCAGCCGTTATCCCCCGGATGAAAAACTGTTTTTT | CASRYPPDEKLFF | . | TRBJ1-4 | 13 | . | TRBV28
TGCGCCAGCAGCCTAAGGCCCCGGGACGACACTTCCGGGGAGCTGTTTTTT | CASSLRPRDDTSGELFF | . | TRBJ2-2 | 17 | . | TRBV5-1
TGTGCCAGCAGCAATCGACAGGGCCAAGAGACCCAGTACTTC | CASSNRQGQETQYF | TRBD1 | TRBJ2-5 | 14 | once | TRBV11-3
TGTGCCAGCAGTTTATGGGAGACAGGGCAAAACGAGCAGTACTTC | CASSLWETGQNEQYF | TRBD1 | TRBJ2-7 | 15 | . | TRBV28
TGTGCCAGTAGTACGAACAGGGGAGAGACCCAGTACTTC | CASSTNRGETQYF | TRBD1 | TRBJ2-5 | 13 | once | TRBV19
TGTGCCAGCAGCTTGGGAGGGGGCCGGCCCCAGCATTTT | CASSLGGGRPQHF | TRBD1 | TRBJ1-5 | 13 | . | TRBV5-8
TGTGCCAGCAGCTCACGGACTAGCGGGAGGGCCGTGAGCACAGATACGCAGTATTTT | CASSSRTSGRAVSTDTQYF | TRBD2 | TRBJ2-3 | 19 | . | TRBV13
TGTGCCAGCAGCGTAGCCCCCCCGCAAAGTAACAATGAGCAGTTCTTC | CASSVAPPQSNNEQFF | . | TRBJ2-1 | 16 | . | TRBV9
TGTGCCAGCAGCTCTTTTGGGAGGGGGGGTACAGATACGCAGTATTTT | CASSSFGRGGTDTQYF | . | TRBJ2-3 | 16 | . | TRBV5-4
TGCGCCAGCAGCCAAGGTAGGTCCGACGGCACTGAAGCTTTCTTT | CASSQGRSDGTEAFF | . | TRBJ1-1 | 15 | . | TRBV4-1
TGTGCCAGCAGCGTCAATCAGGGGGGTTCTTCCTACAATGAGCAGTTCTTC | CASSVNQGGSSYNEQFF | . | TRBJ2-1 | 17 | . | TRBV9
TGCAGCGCCATGAGGGACGGCTATGGCTACACCTTC | CSAMRDGYGYTF | . | TRBJ1-2 | 12 | . | TRBV29-1
TGTGCCAGCAGCTTGATGGGGACAGGGGCAGATACGCAGTATTTT | CASSLMGTGADTQYF | TRBD1 | TRBJ2-3 | 15 | . | TRBV13
TGTGCCAGCAGTGACCTCCGGGGCTACACCTTC | CASSDLRGYTF | . | TRBJ1-2 | 11 | . | TRBV6-5
TGTGCCAGCAGTTTACGGCGGGACCTACGCACAGATACGCAGTATTTT | CASSLRRDLRTDTQYF | . | TRBJ2-3 | 16 | . | TRBV28
TGTGCCAGCTCACCGGGACAGGGGGTTGGCAATCAGCCCCAGCATTTT | CASSPGQGVGNQPQHF | TRBD1 | TRBJ1-5 | 16 | . | TRBV18
TGTGCCAGCTCACCACCGGCCAGGGGGCTGGGGCAGTACTTC | CASSPPARGLGQYF | TRBD1 | TRBJ2-5 | 14 | . | TRBV18
TGTGCCAGCAGCTTAGAAGGGTACACCTACGAGCAGTACTTC | CASSLEGYTYEQYF | . | TRBJ2-7 | 14 | . | TRBV5-5
TGTGCCAGCACCACGGAGGGGGCCCAATCCTACGAGCAGTACTTC | CASTTEGAQSYEQYF | . | TRBJ2-7 | 15 | . | TRBV28
TGTGCCAGCAGTTTCTTGCAGGGAGGCAATCAGCCCCAGCATTTT | CASSFLQGGNQPQHF | . | TRBJ1-5 | 15 | . | TRBV28
TGTGCCTGGTCAGGGGGCCTCTCTTATAGGAACACTGAAGCTTTCTTT | CAWSGGLSYRNTEAFF | TRBD1 | TRBJ1-1 | 16 | . | TRBV30
TGCAGCGTTGTTTCCGGGGATCAGCCCCAGCATTTT | CSVVSGDQPQHF | . | TRBJ1-5 | 12 | . | TRBV29-1
TGCGCCAGCAGCTCGTCCCGGAAGACCTACAATGAGCAGTTCTTC | CASSSSRKTYNEQFF | . | TRBJ2-1 | 15 | once | TRBV5-1
TGTGCCAGCAGAGAATTAAGGGGGGGAGGGGAGACCCAGTACTTC | CASRELRGGGETQYF | . | TRBJ2-5 | 15 | . | TRBV28
TGCGCCAGCAGCTTGGGGGGGACTAATGAGCAGTTCTTC | CASSLGGTNEQFF | . | TRBJ2-1 | 13 | . | TRBV5-1
TGCGCCAGCAGCTTGACTGGGACCTTCACCGGGGAGCTGTTTTTT | CASSLTGTFTGELFF | . | TRBJ2-2 | 15 | . | TRBV5-1
TGTGCCATCCAAGCAGGGGCCCCAGAAACTGAAGCTTTCTTT | CAIQAGAPETEAFF | . | TRBJ1-1 | 14 | few | TRBV6-1
TGCGCCAGCAGCCCCCTACTAGCGGAGGGGAATGAGCAGTTCTTC | CASSPLLAEGNEQFF | TRBD2 | TRBJ2-1 | 15 | . | TRBV5-1
TGTGCCAGTAGTGCCATTAGCACCGACACCGGGGAGCTGTTTTTT | CASSAISTDTGELFF | . | TRBJ2-2 | 15 | . | TRBV19